The clone carrying this T cell receptor beta chain came up once. Antigen specificity is unknown. Building the TCR beta libraries relied on iRepertoire HTBI primers, and CDR3 regions underwent Arm-PCR. Each CDR3 protein is one row after TCRdb ran MiXCR on the multiplex PCR reads. The repertoire holds around 230,000 distinct CDR3 sequences, with roughly 18% as singletons. Germline loops: CDR1 MNHEY, CDR2 SVGEGT. This CDR3 spans 18 amino acids. V was pared by 5 bases and J by 0 bases, with 21 bases between. Time point specified: newly diagnosed GD, antithyroid drugs for less than 3 months. PBMC RNA was the source of the TCR library. These data are taken from a study of regulatory T cells in long-lasting Graves disease. As for the study in general: Duration of antithyroid drug therapy among newly diagnosed Graves' patients was under 3 months.

Study-wide results and caveats: Among samples with persistent disease, TRBV28, TRBJ1-2 and TRBJ2-5 were favored. Clonotypes that were public and shared totalled some 2,900 in persistent patients versus around 970 in new patients. Those with persistent Graves' had less TCR diversity than newly diagnosed patients.

This sequence joins TRBV6-2 or TRBV6-3 and TRBJ2-3, with D perhaps matching TRBD2 (6 bases). The source was peripheral blood mononuclear cells (PBMCs), collected at new diagnosis, from a patient treated with antithyroid drugs. The TCR comes from a female donor with Graves disease. CDR3 bases: TGTGCCAGCAGTGGTACGCTGGGGGGTTTACAGAGCACAGATACGCAGTATTTT. It encodes CASSGTLGGLQSTDTQYF.